Sequencing of this TCR beta chain was carried out in a study of control samples from healthy donors and cancer patients. Clones were sequenced by immunoSEQ multiplex PCR, and TCRdb holds only the in-frame ones, with some missing. The sample lists around 150,000 clones; around 90% were seen once. CDR3 length: 15 amino acids. CDR1 and CDR2 (germline): SEHNR, FQNEAQ (reference sequence). V shed 1 base and J shed 0 bases, with 7 bases lying between them. The V call is TRBV7-9, the J call TRBJ1-3; D not certain. The sequence came from a man aged 25 to 45 in good health. Sequenced sample: blood. CDR3 in amino acids: CASSLGQVSGNTIYF. CDR3 bases: TGTGCCAGCAGCTTAGGGCAGGTCTCTGGAAACACCATATATTTT.